The 2 T cell receptor beta chains below were found in one sample sequenced in a study of cytomegalovirus exposure and HLA in healthy donors. Amplification used 60 Vbeta primers and 13 Jbeta primers. The method was immunoSEQ multiplex PCR; TCRdb's version includes in-frame clones alone and lacks a portion of them. The table lists 200,000 or so clones, roughly four fifths of them singletons. The sequenced material came from PBMCs. The receptors were gathered from a woman in her forties or fifties in good health and CMV-seropositive.

This clone was counted a few times. The rearrangement links TRBV25-1 to TRBJ1-6; D possibly corresponds to TRBD1 (5 bases). The V end was cut by 7 bases, the J end by 2 bases, with 12 bases between. The CDR3 totals 15 residues. Germline V CDR1 and CDR2: MGHDK, SYGVNS. The CDR3 sequence is CASNGGMTYNSPLHF. As DNA, the CDR3 is TGTGCCAGCAACGGGGGTATGACCTATAATTCACCCCTCCACTTT.

This chain joins TRBV28 and TRBJ2-2; 10 bases line up with TRBD2. The CDR3 consists of 15 residues. V lost 6 bases to trimming and J lost 6 bases; unmatched junction nucleotides: 7. Germline-derived CDR1 and CDR2 are MDHEN and SYDVKM. The CDR3 region is CASSPLAGESGELFF. The DNA for the CDR3 is TGTGCCAGCAGCCCTCTAGCGGGAGAGTCCGGGGAGCTGTTTTTT.